These 24 T cell receptor beta chains originate from one sample sequenced in a study of cytomegalovirus exposure and HLA in healthy donors. A multiplex PCR was run with 60 Vbeta primers and 13 Jbeta primers. Method: immunoSEQ multiplex PCR; TCRdb's copy keeps in-frame clones and lacks some. The sample carries 170,000 or so clones, 83% recorded once. The specimen was PBMCs. These receptor sequences come from a man in his fifties in good health and CMV-seronegative.

CDR3 sequence: CASRSGALGYTF. CDR3 in DNA: TGTGCCAGCAGATCAGGGGCGCTGGGCTACACCTTC. V gene TRBV6-5 combines with J gene TRBJ1-2, with a weak D call TRBD1 (6 bases). Germline V gene data show CDR1 as MNHEY and CDR2 as SVGAGI. Trimming pared 6 bases from V and 8 bases from J, leaving 13 bases between. CDR3 length: 12 residues.

CDR3 DNA: TGTGCCAGTAGCCGGACTAGCGGGGGTCCTGGTGCAGATACGCAGTATTTT. It specifies CASSRTSGGPGADTQYF. The chain links TRBV19 to TRBJ2-3; 13 positions match TRBD2. Germline V CDR1 and CDR2: LNHDA, SQIVND (reference sequence). The junction had 10 bases not matched to a gene; V was cut back by 6 bases and J by 4 bases. The CDR3 extends over 17 amino acids. The whole variable domain, remainder taken from reference TRBV19 and TRBJ2-3, is DGGITQSPKYLFRKEGQNVTLSCEQNLNHDAMYWYRQDPGQGLRLIYYSQIVNDFQKGDIAEGYSVSREKKESFPLTVTSAQKNPTAFYLCASSRTSGGPGADTQYFGPGTRLTVL.

The rearrangement links TRBV7-6 to TRBJ2-3; the match to TRBD2 covers 9 bases. This CDR3 spans 17 amino acids. The J segment lost 1 base and the V segment lost 7 bases, leaving 12 bases of the junction unmatched. Germline lookup yields CDR1 SGHVS and CDR2 FNYEAQ. CDR3 amino acids: CASTRRSGRIGTDTQYF. Here the CDR3 DNA reads TGTGCCAGCACCAGGAGGAGCGGGAGGATCGGCACAGATACGCAGTATTTT.

The V gene is TRBV7-2, the J gene TRBJ2-1; 7 nucleotides line up with TRBD2. J gave up 7 bases and V 5 bases, and 5 bases lay outside the gene matches. In germline, CDR1 is SGHTA, CDR2 FQGNSA. This CDR3 is 13 amino acids long. CDR3 loop: CASSRGVTNEQFF. For the CDR3, the DNA is TGTGCCAGCAGCCGGGGGGTAACAAATGAGCAGTTCTTC.

This clone was observed once. The chain uses TRBV18 and TRBJ2-7; TRBD2 aligns across 11 bases. V was pared by 0 bases and J by 4 bases, with 2 bases of the junction left unmatched. Germline-derived CDR1 and CDR2 are KGHSH and LQKENI. The CDR3 consists of 15 residues. CDR3 bases: TGTGCCAGCTCACCACCGTCTAGCGGGAGGTACGAGCAGTACTTC. This codes for CASSPPSSGRYEQYF.

This rearrangement joins TRBV4-3 to TRBJ2-7; 7 nucleotides agree with TRBD1. From germline, CDR1 is LGHNA and CDR2 YSLEER. The CDR3 totals 16 residues. V shed 0 bases, J shed 0 bases, and the junction held 5 bases outside the gene matches. CDR3 amino acids: CASSQDRRTGSYEQYF. CDR3 in DNA: TGCGCCAGCAGCCAAGATAGGAGGACAGGCTCCTACGAGCAGTACTTC.

This clone was detected only a few times. The rearrangement joins TRBV10-3 to TRBJ2-7; the match to TRBD2 covers 14 bases. The CDR3 contains 15 residues. V shed 10 bases, J shed 5 bases, and the junction held 10 bases outside the gene matches. Germline CDR1 is ENHRY and CDR2 is SYGVKD. CDR3 DNA: TGTGCCACGACCGGGACTAGCGGGAGAACGAACGAGCAGTACTTC. Protein sequence: CATTGTSGRTNEQYF.

The chain links TRBV5-8 to TRBJ1-5; D is perhaps TRBD1 (6 bases). This CDR3 is 14 amino acids long. The germline CDR1 and CDR2 sequences are SGHTS and YDEGEE. V shed 4 bases and J shed 3 bases, with 11 bases lying between them. The chain's CDR3 is CASSVTGINQPQHF. CDR3 coding DNA: TGTGCCAGCAGCGTGACAGGAATCAATCAGCCCCAGCATTTT.

This chain uses TRBV28 with TRBJ2-7; D may be TRBD2 (5 bases). Germline CDR1 reads MDHEN; CDR2 reads SYDVKM. The CDR3 totals 11 residues. The ends were cut back, 6 bases at V and 7 bases at J, with 10 bases in the middle. The CDR3 is CASRDSWEQYF. The CDR3 coding sequence is TGTGCCAGCAGGGACTCTTGGGAGCAGTACTTC.

The V gene is TRBV19, the J gene TRBJ1-1; maybe TRBD1 (5 bases). V lost 1 base and J lost 5, with 8 bases in between. The CDR3 extends over 13 amino acids. CDR1 LNHDA and CDR2 SQIVND come from the germline V gene (reference sequence). As DNA, the CDR3 is TGTGCCAGTAGTATAGGGGGCTTGACTGAAGCTTTCTTT. Translating gives CASSIGGLTEAFF.

A single count supports this clone. The V and J genes are TRBV19 and TRBJ1-1; 9 nucleotides line up with TRBD1. CDR1 and CDR2 (germline): LNHDA, SQIVND (reference sequence). Trimming at V came to 8 bases and at J to 0 bases, leaving 13 bases not matched to a gene. CDR3 length: 17 residues. The CDR3 DNA follows: TGTGCCAGTGGAACCGGGACAGGGAGTCGCATGAACACTGAAGCTTTCTTT. Amino acid sequence: CASGTGTGSRMNTEAFF.

J is TRBJ2-1 and V is TRBV25-1; 7 bases are a match to TRBD2. The CDR3 spans 15 residues. The trim removed 2 bases at V and 5 bases at J, leaving 6 bases unmatched. Per germline, CDR1 MGHDK and CDR2 SYGVNS. This CDR3 reads CASSEVGLKNNEQFF. CDR3 sequence (DNA): TGTGCCAGCAGTGAAGTGGGACTAAAAAACAATGAGCAGTTCTTC.

The chain has TRBV9 and TRBJ2-3; maybe TRBD2 (7 bases). Germline V lookup: CDR1 SGDLS, CDR2 YYNGEE. The CDR3 totals 15 residues. V lost 5 bases to trimming and J lost 5 bases, with 18 bases between them. The CDR3 nucleotides are TGTGCCAGCAGTGGGGCGGGGGCCCCGAAAGATACGCAGTATTTT. Translation: CASSGAGAPKDTQYF.

This clone was counted between two and nine times. The chain carries TRBV7-2 and TRBJ2-3, with a weak D call TRBD1 (7 bases). The CDR3 spans 15 residues. Germline CDR1 reads SGHTA; CDR2 reads FQGNSA. V was clipped by 3 bases and J by 7 bases, with 17 bases between them. CDR3 sequence reads: CASSLQGGRGNTQYF. CDR3 bases: TGTGCCAGCAGCTTGCAGGGGGGTAGAGGGAATACGCAGTATTTT.

This chain connects TRBV7-2 to TRBJ1-5, with TRBD1 identical over 8 bases. Looked up from germline, CDR1 is SGHTA and CDR2 is FQGNSA. This CDR3 spans 15 amino acids. Trimming took 5 bases from V and 6 from J; bases not matched to a gene: 9. The CDR3 loop is CASSVWTGSGQPQHF. The CDR3 DNA follows: TGTGCCAGCAGCGTATGGACAGGGTCTGGTCAGCCCCAGCATTTT.

The gene calls are TRBV6-5 and TRBJ1-1, with 8 bases fitting TRBD1. The J segment lost 1 base and the V segment lost 5 bases, leaving 6 bases of the junction unmatched. CDR1 MNHEY and CDR2 SVGAGI come from the germline V gene. This CDR3 has 15 amino acids. The DNA of the CDR3 is TGTGCCAGCAGTACCTGGACAGGGCGGAACACTGAAGCTTTCTTT. This gives the protein CASSTWTGRNTEAFF.

The chain carries TRBV7-2 and TRBJ1-5; TRBD1 is a possible D gene (6 bases). Looked up from germline, CDR1 is SGHTA and CDR2 is FQGNSA. The CDR3 contains 15 residues. V was trimmed by 2 bases and J by 0 bases, leaving 8 bases between them. The CDR3 bases are TGTGCCAGCAGCTTAAGGGGGAATAGCAATCAGCCCCAGCATTTT. It codes for CASSLRGNSNQPQHF.

The V and J genes are TRBV7-9 and TRBJ1-5; 7 bases agree with TRBD1. The V gene end was trimmed by 5 bases and the J gene end by 0 bases; junction bases not matched to a gene: 4. The germline V gene has CDR1 SEHNR and CDR2 FQNEAQ (reference sequence). CDR3 length: 15 amino acids. The CDR3 region has the DNA TGTGCCAGCAGCATGACAGGGAATAGCAATCAGCCCCAGCATTTT. Translated: CASSMTGNSNQPQHF.

A note on this clone: The junction shows a germline mismatch at one end, possibly a read error. The chain uses TRBV6-4 and TRBJ2-3; D is possibly TRBD2 (5 bases). Germline assignment: CDR1 MRHNA and CDR2 SNTAGT. This CDR3 spans 18 amino acids. CDR3 sequence reads: CASIIKETPLASTDAQYF. The CDR3 DNA follows: TGTGCCAGCATTATTAAGGAGACTCCTTTAGCTAGCACAGATGCGCAGTATTTT.

Comments on this clone: Relative to the germline gene, one junction end is altered; a read error may explain this. J is TRBJ2-5 and V is TRBV7-9; 7 positions agree with TRBD2. The germline CDR1 and CDR2 sequences are SEHNR and FQNEAQ (reference sequence). There are 14 residues in the CDR3. CDR3 sequence: CSSSLPGTIETQYF. CDR3 sequence (DNA): TGTTCCAGCAGCTTACCCGGGACTATAGAGACCCAGTACTTC. Together with reference TRBV7-9 and TRBJ2-5, the CDR3 gives the full variable domain: DTGVSQNPRHKITKRGQNVTFRCDPISEHNRLYWYRQTLGQGPEFLTYFQNEAQLEKSRLLSDRFSAERPKGSFSTLEIQRTEQGDSAMYLCSSSLPGTIETQYFGPGTRLLVL.

About this clone: The junction differs from germline at one of its ends, possibly a read error. The chain is built from TRBV28 and TRBJ2-7, with 7 positions matching TRBD1. The CDR3 is 13 residues long. CDR1 and CDR2 (germline): MDHEN, SYDVKM. The CDR3 protein is CASRQGSSNEQYF. The DNA for the CDR3 is TGTGCCAGCAGACAGGGGTCCTCCAACGAGCAGTACTTC.

This sequence joins TRBV19 and TRBJ1-2, with D possibly matching TRBD1 (5 bases). Germline CDR1 is LNHDA and CDR2 is SQIVND (reference sequence). V gave up 4 bases and J gave up 4 bases, with 16 bases separating them. The CDR3 consists of 15 residues. The CDR3 sequence: CASSTGGAGPYGYTF. The CDR3 DNA reads as TGTGCCAGTAGTACAGGAGGGGCCGGTCCCTATGGCTACACCTTC.

CDR3 nucleotide sequence: TGTGCCAGCAGCTTAGGCTCAGGGGGTGTGAGGGAAGCTTTCTTT. This codes for CASSLGSGGVREAFF. This sequence joins TRBV7-9 and TRBJ1-1; 7 nucleotides agree with TRBD1. The CDR3 contains 15 residues. V lost 1 base, J lost 8 bases, and 10 bases stayed unmatched. In germline, CDR1 is SEHNR, CDR2 FQNEAQ (reference sequence).

This sequence joins TRBV10-1 and TRBJ1-5; 10 nucleotides match TRBD1. This CDR3 is 16 amino acids long. V trimming: 6 bases; J trimming: 5 bases; junction bases outside the gene matches: 10. Per germline, CDR1 WNHNN and CDR2 SYGVQD (reference sequence). Here the CDR3 DNA reads TGCGCCAGCAGGGGGACAGGGGCACTGCTACATCAGCCCCAGCATTTT. This sequence encodes CASRGTGALLHQPQHF.